This T cell receptor (beta chain) was sequenced during a study of PD-L1 blockade in urothelial cancer. Whole-study context: Each participant's history included 0 to 3 prior chemotherapy regimens.

From germline, CDR1 is SGHTA and CDR2 FQGTGA. Trimming cost V 5 bases and J 3 bases, with 8 bases left between them. This CDR3 comprises 13 residues. Time point denoted: pretreatment peripheral blood. Assay: immunoSEQ multiplex PCR; the TCRdb copy retains only in-frame clones and omits some. The table has roughly 39,000 clones, roughly 90% seen once; the top ten hold around 10%. V is TRBV7-3 and J is TRBJ2-1, with D possibly matching TRBD1 (5 bases). Material: PBMCs, obtained around atezolizumab (anti-PD-L1) treatment. The origin of this receptor is a woman aged 55-75 years with urothelial cancer. The CDR3 loop is CASSDDSYNEQFF. As DNA, the CDR3 is TGTGCCAGCAGCGACGACAGCTACAATGAGCAGTTCTTC.